Included here is one TCR beta chain sequence, with context. The CDR3 is 13 residues long. Per germline, CDR1 SGHKS and CDR2 YYEKEE (reference sequence). The V and J ends lost 2 bases and 1 base respectively, with 6 bases between them. The data originate from a study of blood T cell repertoires in COVID-19. Data came from immunoSEQ multiplex PCR; TCRdb stores just in-frame clones and leaves some out. The table includes about 170,000 clones, around nine tenths detected once. The source of this sequence is a man aged 65 to 85 with acute or convalescent COVID-19. The sequenced material came from peripheral blood. The gene calls are TRBV5-5 and TRBJ1-2; the D is unclear. CDR3 residues: CASSLGSNYGYTF. CDR3 bases: TGTGCCAGCAGCTTAGGGAGTAACTATGGCTACACCTTC.